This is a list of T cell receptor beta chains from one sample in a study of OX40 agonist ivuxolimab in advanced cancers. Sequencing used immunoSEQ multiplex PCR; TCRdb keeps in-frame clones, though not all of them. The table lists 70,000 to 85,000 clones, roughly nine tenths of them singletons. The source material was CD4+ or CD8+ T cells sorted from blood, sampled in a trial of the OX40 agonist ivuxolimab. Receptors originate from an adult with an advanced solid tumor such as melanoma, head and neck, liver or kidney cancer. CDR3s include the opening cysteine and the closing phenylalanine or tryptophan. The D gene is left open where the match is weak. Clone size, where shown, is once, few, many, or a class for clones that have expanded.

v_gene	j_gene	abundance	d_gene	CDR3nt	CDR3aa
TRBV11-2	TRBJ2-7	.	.	TGTGCCAGCAGCCGTGGACAGATTAGCTCCTACGAGCAGTACTTC	CASSRGQISSYEQYF
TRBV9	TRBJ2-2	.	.	TGTGCCAGCAGCAGAGACGGTTACCCCGGGACCGGGGAGCTGTTTTTT	CASSRDGYPGTGELFF
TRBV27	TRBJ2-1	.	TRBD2	TGTGCCAGCAGTTCCGAGTTAACTAGCGGACACAATGAGCAGTTCTTC	CASSSELTSGHNEQFF
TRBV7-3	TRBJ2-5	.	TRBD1	TGTGCCAGCAGCCAAAGACAGGGAAGGATAGAGACCCAGTACTTC	CASSQRQGRIETQYF
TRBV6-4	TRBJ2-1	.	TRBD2	TGTGCCAGCAGCCCCCCCGGGACTAGCGGGAGCTTTGTAAGTAACAATGAGCAGTTCTTC	CASSPPGTSGSFVSNNEQFF
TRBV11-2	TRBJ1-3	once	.	TGTGCCAGCAGCCCCTCTGGAAACACCATATATTTT	CASSPSGNTIYF
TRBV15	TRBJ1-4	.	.	TGTGCCACCAGCTTCGCCGGTTTGGCGGAAAAACTGTTTTTT	CATSFAGLAEKLFF
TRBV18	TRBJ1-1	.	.	TGTGCCAGCTCACCACCGGCAGGGCCGAACACTGAAGCTTTCTTT	CASSPPAGPNTEAFF
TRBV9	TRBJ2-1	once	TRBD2	TGTGCCAGCAGTCCGGGGGGAGCGGGAGGGTATGAGCAGTTCTTC	CASSPGGAGGYEQFF
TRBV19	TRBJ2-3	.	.	TGTGCCAGTAGTGCCAGCGGACGCACAGATACGCAGTATTTT	CASSASGRTDTQYF
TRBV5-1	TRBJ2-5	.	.	TGCGCCAGCAGCTTGGCCGCCGGACAGCAAGAGACCCAGTACTTC	CASSLAAGQQETQYF
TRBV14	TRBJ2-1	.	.	TGTGCCAGCAGCCAATCTGGAGCGGTGAGGGTTAATGAGCAGTTCTTC	CASSQSGAVRVNEQFF
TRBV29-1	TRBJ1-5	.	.	TGCAGCGTTGGAGGCAGTTCTAATCAGCCCCAGCATTTT	CSVGGSSNQPQHF
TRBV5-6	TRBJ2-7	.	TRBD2	TGTGCCAGCAGCCCCCGGGGGGGGACTAGAAGAGTCTGGGACTACGAGCAGTACTTC	CASSPRGGTRRVWDYEQYF
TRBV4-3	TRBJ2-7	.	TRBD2	TGCGCCAGCAGCGTAGCGGGGGACGCTATCTGGCCGCAGTACTTC	CASSVAGDAIWPQYF
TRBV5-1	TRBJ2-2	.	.	TGCGCCAGCAGCACCTCACCGAGTACCGGGGAGCTGTTTTTT	CASSTSPSTGELFF
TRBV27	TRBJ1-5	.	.	TGTGCCAGCAGTTTATCGCCAGGTTGGGGGCATCAGCCCCAGCATTTT	CASSLSPGWGHQPQHF
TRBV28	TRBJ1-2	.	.	TGTGCCAGCAGTTTATTGGGCAGGGTTTATGGCTACACCTTC	CASSLLGRVYGYTF
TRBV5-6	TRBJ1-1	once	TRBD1	TGTGCCAGCAGCGCCGGGACAGCCACTGAAGCTTTCTTT	CASSAGTATEAFF
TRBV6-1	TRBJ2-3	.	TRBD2	TGTGCCAGCAGTGAGGGACGGTTGAGGACTAGCGGGCTGAGGGCAGATACGCAGTATTTT	CASSEGRLRTSGLRADTQYF
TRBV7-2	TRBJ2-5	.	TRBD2	TGTGCCAGCAGCTTCGGCGGGAGGGCTGAGACCCAGTACTTC	CASSFGGRAETQYF
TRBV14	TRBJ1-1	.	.	TGTGCCAGCAGCCAAGAAGGTGGAGCTTTCTTT	CASSQEGGAFF
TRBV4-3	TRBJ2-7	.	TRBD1	TGCGCCAGCAGCCAAGAGTGGTCCCCACAGGGGTTCTACGAGCAGTACTTC	CASSQEWSPQGFYEQYF
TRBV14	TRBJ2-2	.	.	TGTGCCAGCAGCCAACGATTGACCAGCAGGAACACCGGGGAGCTGTTTTTT	CASSQRLTSRNTGELFF
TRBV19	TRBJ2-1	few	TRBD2	TGTGCCAGTAGCCCTACTGGACTAGGGATCAATGAGCAGTTCTTC	CASSPTGLGINEQFF
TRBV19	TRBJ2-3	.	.	TGTGCCAGTAGCGACAGGTCCACAGATACGCAGTATTTT	CASSDRSTDTQYF
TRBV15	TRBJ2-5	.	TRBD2	TGTGCCACCAGCAGGAAGGGACTAGCGGTAGAGACCCAGTACTTC	CATSRKGLAVETQYF